Given below is one TCR beta chain in context. Its antigen is undetermined. Germline V CDR1 and CDR2: SGHVS, FQNEAQ. The CDR3 sequence is 15 residues long. V dropped 2 bases and J dropped 0 bases, with 11 bases sitting between them. The sample originates from a study of shared clonotypes between healthy human individuals. Study in general: Samples came from two female and three male donors aged 18 to 49.

Notes on the study in general: Richness estimates generally favored naive over memory subsets. Some clonotypes were shared by all four sorted-subset donors, while others were not shared. The non-shared ones had lower generation probabilities than the shared ones.

Authors' data handling: ImmunoSEQ yielded junction-only sequences lacking quality scores, so filtering differed. Using immunoSEQ multiplex PCR, the repertoire was profiled, and TCRdb retains in-frame clones only, with some absent. V and J calls and clone size come straight from that table; D and trimming were deduced from the DNA. The repertoire holds roughly 1.4 million clones, about 98.5% seen once, with 0.36% in the top ten. The chain recombines TRBV7-8 with TRBJ2-7; tentatively, D is TRBD2 (5 bases). This TCR was sampled from a man younger than 45 in good health. Sequencing input: naive CD4+ T cells sorted from blood. Subset reported: CD45RA+ positively selected. CDR3 sequence reads: CASSLRRLPSYEQYF. In DNA, the CDR3 is TGTGCCAGCAGCTTACGCCGACTACCCTCCTACGAGCAGTACTTC.